The 28 T cell receptor beta chains below come from one sample, sequenced in a study of blood T cell repertoires in COVID-19 (dated by TCRdb to between 2020 and 2021). Library method: the immunoSEQ multiplex PCR assay. This is the immuneACCESS table as TCRdb keeps it, with only in-frame sequences that have V and J called. A part of the clones is gone; compared with another copy, unresolved V genes explain less than half, and the rest is unexplained. Across this sample there are more than 100,000 clones, with roughly 85% seen only once. 3.5% to 5% of the sample comes from the top ten. Sequences were obtained from peripheral blood. Receptors originate from a man between 40 and 49 years old with acute or convalescent COVID-19.

The V call is TRBV19, the J call TRBJ2-3; TRBD2 matches 12 bases. The germline CDR1 and CDR2 sequences are LNHDA and SQIVND (reference sequence). The V gene end was trimmed by 6 bases and the J gene end by 2 bases; junction bases not matched to a gene: 6. The CDR3 has 16 amino acids. The DNA for the CDR3 is TGTGCCAGTAGCCGTAGACTAGCGGGGGACACAGATACGCAGTATTTT. Its translation is CASSRRLAGDTDTQYF.

CDR3 region: CAVHRWASANTGELFF. CDR3 nucleotides: TGTGCAGTTCACAGGTGGGCCAGCGCGAACACCGGGGAGCTGTTTTTT. The V and J genes are TRBV7-7 and TRBJ2-2; perhaps TRBD1 as D (5 bases). Germline V lookup: CDR1 SSHAT, CDR2 FNYEAQ (reference sequence). The CDR3 runs 16 residues.

The V and J genes are TRBV18 and TRBJ1-3; D not certain. The V end lost 2 bases, the J end lost 0 bases, and 11 bases lay between the germline ends. The CDR3 runs 16 residues. The germline V gene has CDR1 KGHSH and CDR2 LQKENI. The CDR3 loop is CASSPTPQNSGNTIYF. DNA for the CDR3: TGTGCCAGCTCACCAACCCCCCAGAACTCTGGAAACACCATATATTTT.

The rearrangement uses TRBV12-5 and TRBJ1-1; D might be TRBD1 (5 bases). V was trimmed by 2 bases and J by 5 bases, leaving 15 bases between them. This CDR3 contains 15 residues. Germline loops: CDR1 LGHNT, CDR2 FRNRAP. The CDR3 reads CASGLSGGVWTEAFF. CDR3 DNA sequence: TGTGCTAGTGGTTTGTCTGGGGGGGTTTGGACTGAAGCTTTCTTT.

This clone was found many times. This sequence joins TRBV27 and TRBJ2-3, with 8 bases identical to TRBD2. The CDR3 loop spans 14 amino acids. Germline loops: CDR1 MNHEY, CDR2 SMNVEV (reference sequence). V dropped 8 bases and J dropped 6; count of bases not matched to a gene: 10. CDR3 sequence (DNA): TGTGCCAGCGGCCGAGCGGGGGCTTGGGATACGCAGTATTTT. Translation gives CASGRAGAWDTQYF.

The CDR3 DNA reads as TGTGCCAGCAGCTTGGGACAGGGAGAGTCACCCCTCCACTTT. Amino acids: CASSLGQGESPLHF. The chain employs TRBV5-5 and TRBJ1-6; 7 bases align to TRBD1. This CDR3 has 14 amino acids. Germline V gives CDR1 SGHKS, CDR2 YYEKEE (reference sequence). J lost 10 bases, V lost 0 bases, and 4 bases had no gene match.

This clone was seen repeatedly, ten times or more. Other DNA sequences in this specimen translate into the identical CDR3. The chain employs TRBV12-3 or TRBV12-4 and TRBJ1-1, with D hard to call. V was shortened by 5 bases and J by 1 base, with 8 bases between the two germline ends. This CDR3 is 13 amino acids long. CDR3 in amino acids: CASSPTGNTEAFF. DNA for the CDR3: TGTGCCAGCAGTCCGACGGGGAACACTGAAGCTTTCTTT.

The chain carries TRBV5-6 and TRBJ2-2; D unresolved. Germline CDR1 is SGHDT and CDR2 is YYEEEE. The CDR3 extends over 12 amino acids. V was pared by 2 bases and J by 6 bases, with 5 bases between. CDR3 nucleotides: TGTGCCAGCAGCTTAAACTCCGGGGAGCTGTTTTTT. Translated: CASSLNSGELFF.

The chain is built from TRBV5-1 and TRBJ1-1; 7 bases align to TRBD1. V lost 4 bases and J lost 3; bases outside the gene matches: 6. CDR1 is SGHRS and CDR2 is YFSETQ in the germline V gene. This CDR3 has 14 amino acids. The CDR3 nucleotides are TGCGCCAGCAGCATACAGGGACAGCACACTGAAGCTTTCTTT. It specifies CASSIQGQHTEAFF. Complete variable domain (other parts from reference TRBV5-1 and TRBJ1-1): KAGVTQTPRYLIKTRGQQVTLSCSPISGHRSVSWYQQTPGQGLQFLFEYFSETQRNKGNFPGRFSGRQFSNSRSEMNVSTLELGDSALYLCASSIQGQHTEAFFGQGTRLTVV.

The chain employs TRBV19 and TRBJ1-2, with D possibly being TRBD1 (6 bases). The ends were cut back, 3 bases at V and 7 bases at J, with 12 bases in the middle. Per the germline V gene, CDR1 is LNHDA and CDR2 is SQIVND (reference sequence). This CDR3 comprises 13 residues. This CDR3 is CASSMGGRGGYTF. In nucleotides, the CDR3 is TGTGCCAGTAGTATGGGGGGGCGAGGTGGCTACACCTTC.

The chain uses TRBV7-9 and TRBJ1-2, with D unclear. This CDR3 has 17 residues. Germline CDR1 is SEHNR and CDR2 is FQNEAQ (reference sequence). Trimming took 5 bases from V and 2 from J, leaving 21 bases between them. The CDR3 here is CASSKTQATSMNYGYTF. The CDR3 DNA sequence: TGTGCCAGCAGCAAGACGCAGGCGACAAGTATGAACTATGGCTACACCTTC. The complete variable domain, with remaining parts taken from reference TRBV7-9 and TRBJ1-2, reads DTGVSQNPRHKITKRGQNVTFRCDPISEHNRLYWYRQTLGQGPEFLTYFQNEAQLEKSRLLSDRFSAERPKGSFSTLEIQRTEQGDSAMYLCASSKTQATSMNYGYTFGSGTRLTVV.

This chain joins TRBV11-2 and TRBJ2-5; maybe TRBD2 (6 bases). The germline gives CDR1 SGHAT, CDR2 FQNNGV. The CDR3 is 15 amino acids. V was cut by 1 base and J by 4 bases, with 13 bases left in between. CDR3 amino acids: CASSLVGGAVETQYF. For the CDR3, the DNA is TGTGCCAGCAGCTTAGTGGGGGGTGCAGTAGAGACCCAGTACTTC. Supplemented by reference TRBV11-2 and TRBJ2-5, the full variable domain reads EAGVAQSPRYKIIEKRQSVAFWCNPISGHATLYWYQQILGQGPKLLIQFQNNGVVDDSQLPKDRFSAERLKGVDSTLKIQPAKLEDSAVYLCASSLVGGAVETQYFGPGTRLLVL.

The CDR3: CASSWTGGNTEAFF. CDR3 DNA: TGCGCCAGCAGCTGGACAGGGGGGAACACTGAAGCTTTCTTT. This rearrangement joins TRBV5-1 to TRBJ1-1; 10 bases line up with TRBD1. The CDR3 runs 14 residues. The ends lost 3 bases at V and 1 base at J; junction bases unmatched: 0. Germline V CDR1 and CDR2: SGHRS, YFSETQ.

CDR3 in amino acids: CASSQVGGVSYEQYF. DNA for the CDR3: TGTGCCAGCAGCCAAGTGGGGGGGGTCTCCTACGAGCAGTACTTC. This chain links TRBV4-2 with TRBJ2-7, with 7 bases identical to TRBD2. Per germline, CDR1 LGHNA and CDR2 YNFKEQ. The CDR3 runs to 15 residues. V shed 1 base and J 0 bases; nucleotides not matched to a gene: 3.

V usage is TRBV29-1 and J usage is TRBJ2-7; D remains unclear. CDR1 is SQVTM, CDR2 ANQGSEA, per germline. V lost 1 base to trimming and J lost 0 bases, with 10 bases between them. This CDR3 comprises 14 residues. The CDR3 nucleotides read TGCAGCGTTGAAGTCGGCGGAAGCTCCTACGAGCAGTACTTC. Protein sequence: CSVEVGGSSYEQYF.

V and J are TRBV19 and TRBJ1-5; the match to TRBD1 covers 7 bases. After removal of 3 bases from V and 4 bases from J, the junction contained 9 bases not matched to a gene. The germline CDR1 and CDR2 sequences are LNHDA and SQIVND (reference sequence). The CDR3 spans 16 residues. The chain's CDR3 is CASSIRQGTFNQPQHF. The CDR3, as DNA: TGTGCCAGTAGTATCCGACAGGGAACCTTTAATCAGCCCCAGCATTTT.

The chain carries TRBV5-1 and TRBJ2-6, with a tentative D call TRBD1 (5 bases). Per germline, CDR1 SGHRS and CDR2 YFSETQ. This CDR3 contains 16 residues. The germline V and J ends were trimmed by 0 bases and 2 bases, with 9 bases remaining between them. The CDR3 here is CASSLDRSPGANVLTF. The DNA for the CDR3 is TGCGCCAGCAGCTTGGACAGGAGCCCTGGGGCCAACGTCCTGACTTTC.

This clone was counted only a few times. The V call is TRBV2, the J call TRBJ2-7, with 7 positions matching TRBD2. The CDR3 covers 14 residues. V shed 6 bases and J 0 bases; nucleotides not matched to a gene: 5. Germline values: CDR1 SNHLY, CDR2 FYNNEI. This CDR3 is CASSRGGSSYEQYF. The CDR3 DNA reads as TGTGCCAGCAGCCGCGGGGGTAGCTCCTACGAGCAGTACTTC.

This clone has only one observation. The chain is built from TRBV3-1 (or the pseudogene TRBV3-2) and TRBJ2-7; possibly TRBD1 for D (5 bases). V was pared by 2 bases and J by 4 bases, with 15 bases between. Germline-derived CDR1 and CDR2 are LGHDT and YNNKEL (reference sequence). The CDR3 contains 15 residues. As DNA, the CDR3 is TGTGCCAGCAGCCAATCTCCATTGGGGCCTTACGAGCAGTACTTC. Its translation is CASSQSPLGPYEQYF.

The CDR3, as DNA: TGTGCCAGCAGCTTAGTGGCTGCCCCCACCTACGAGCAGTACTTC. It codes for CASSLVAAPTYEQYF. The rearrangement uses TRBV7-7 and TRBJ2-7, with D uncertain. This CDR3 region has 15 residues. In germline, CDR1 is SSHAT, CDR2 FNYEAQ (reference sequence). With 1 base removed from V and 2 bases from J, the gap between germline ends came to 12 bases.

This chain joins TRBV10-3 and TRBJ1-1; the D gene is possibly TRBD1 (5 bases). The CDR3 has 16 residues. Per germline, CDR1 ENHRY and CDR2 SYGVKD. The germline V and J ends were trimmed by 2 bases and 6 bases, with 19 bases remaining between them. CDR3 in DNA: TGTGCCATCAGTGAGCCCCAGGCCAGATCGGGGGCTGAAGCTTTCTTT. Its protein product is CAISEPQARSGAEAFF.

V gene TRBV4-3 combines with J gene TRBJ1-2; 10 bases are a match to TRBD1. Unmatched junction bases numbered 8, after V lost 0 bases and J lost 4 bases. CDR1 and CDR2 from the germline V gene are LGHNA and YSLEER. There are 17 residues in the CDR3. The CDR3 coding sequence is TGCGCCAGCAGCCAAGATATGGGGGACAGGGGATTCTATGGCTACACCTTC. Its translation: CASSQDMGDRGFYGYTF.

This rearrangement joins TRBV27 to TRBJ1-6; weak D call: TRBD1 (5 bases). This CDR3 is 13 amino acids long. Trimming removed 6 bases from V and 3 bases from J, with 6 bases in between. Germline V gives CDR1 MNHEY, CDR2 SMNVEV (reference sequence). CDR3 sequence reads: CASRTDYNSPLHF. The CDR3 DNA follows: TGTGCCAGCAGGACAGACTATAATTCACCCCTCCACTTT.

The genes are TRBV7-6 and TRBJ2-2; D is ambiguous. The CDR3 runs to 14 residues. Germline CDR1 and CDR2: SGHVS and FNYEAQ. V shed 1 base and J shed 4 bases, with 7 bases lying between them. CDR3 sequence: CASSLGVATGELFF. Here the CDR3 DNA reads TGTGCCAGCAGCTTAGGAGTAGCCACCGGGGAGCTGTTTTTT.

V is TRBV5-1 and J is TRBJ2-1, with 10 bases matching TRBD2. The V gene end was trimmed by 1 base and the J gene end by 6 bases; junction bases not matched to a gene: 4. Germline V gives CDR1 SGHRS, CDR2 YFSETQ. The CDR3 loop spans 15 amino acids. The CDR3 coding sequence is TGCGCCAGCAGCTTGAGCGGGGGGGCTAGCAATGAGCAGTTCTTC. Its translation is CASSLSGGASNEQFF.

The chain uses TRBV5-6 and TRBJ2-1; 14 bases are shared with TRBD2. This CDR3 comprises 15 residues. The germline V gene encodes CDR1 SGHDT and CDR2 YYEEEE. Losses at the gene ends were 4 bases for V and 9 bases for J; bases not matched to a gene: 6. CDR3 in amino acids: CASSLGLAGEGEQFF. CDR3 nucleotide sequence: TGTGCCAGCAGCCTGGGACTAGCGGGAGAGGGTGAGCAGTTCTTC.

This chain uses TRBV18 with TRBJ2-7; D remains ambiguous. The germline V gene encodes CDR1 KGHSH and CDR2 LQKENI. V lost 0 bases, J lost 4 bases, and 7 bases lay in between. The CDR3 sequence is 13 residues long. The CDR3: CASSPPPRYEQYF. CDR3 nucleotide sequence: TGTGCCAGCTCACCACCGCCGCGTTACGAGCAGTACTTC.

The chain couples TRBV19 to TRBJ1-2; D is ambiguous. V gave up 2 bases and J gave up 8 bases, with 12 bases separating them. Germline V gene sequence: CDR1 LNHDA, CDR2 SQIVND (reference sequence). The CDR3 extends over 13 amino acids. The CDR3 is CASSIFRREGYTF. Written as DNA, the CDR3 is TGTGCCAGTAGTATATTTCGGAGGGAGGGCTACACCTTC. Drawing the rest from reference TRBV19 and TRBJ1-2, the complete variable domain is DGGITQSPKYLFRKEGQNVTLSCEQNLNHDAMYWYRQDPGQGLRLIYYSQIVNDFQKGDIAEGYSVSREKKESFPLTVTSAQKNPTAFYLCASSIFRREGYTFGSGTRLTVV.